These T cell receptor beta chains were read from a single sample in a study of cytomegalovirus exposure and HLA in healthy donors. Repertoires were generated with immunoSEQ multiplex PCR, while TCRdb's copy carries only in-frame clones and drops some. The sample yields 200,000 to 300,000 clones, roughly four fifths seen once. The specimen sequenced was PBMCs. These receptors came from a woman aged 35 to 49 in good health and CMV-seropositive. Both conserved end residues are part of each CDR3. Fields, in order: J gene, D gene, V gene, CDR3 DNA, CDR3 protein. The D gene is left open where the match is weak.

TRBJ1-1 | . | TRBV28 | TGTGCCAGCAGTGCCGGAGGGGCCGGGAGCACTGAAGCTTTCTTT | CASSAGGAGSTEAFF
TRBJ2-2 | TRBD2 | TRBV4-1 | TGCGCCAGCAGCCAAATGGGGGAGGGGAACACCGGGGAGCTGTTTTTT | CASSQMGEGNTGELFF
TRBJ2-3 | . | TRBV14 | TGTGCCAGCAGCCAAAATAGCGGCCTAGTGGGCACAGATACGCAGTATTTT | CASSQNSGLVGTDTQYF
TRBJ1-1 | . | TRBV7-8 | TGTGCCAGCAGCTTAGACAGACTAAACACTGAAGCTTTCTTT | CASSLDRLNTEAFF
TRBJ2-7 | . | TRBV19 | TGTGCCAGTAGTATCCAGCGGACCGCCTACGAGCAGTACTTC | CASSIQRTAYEQYF
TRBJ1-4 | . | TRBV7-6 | TGTGCCAGCAGCTCGCCCAGCGGGAGCACTAATGAAAAACTGTTTTTT | CASSSPSGSTNEKLFF
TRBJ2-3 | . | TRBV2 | TGTGCCAGTACGGAGAGTTTGGGAGATACGCAGTATTTT | CASTESLGDTQYF
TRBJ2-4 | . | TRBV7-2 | TGTGCCAGCAGCTTAGAGAGAGGTGCCAAAAACATTCAGTACTTC | CASSLERGAKNIQYF
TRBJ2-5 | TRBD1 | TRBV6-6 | TGTGCCAGCATTCGACAGGGGGTCCAAGAGACCCAGTACTTC | CASIRQGVQETQYF
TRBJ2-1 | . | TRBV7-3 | TGTGCCAGCAGCCAGGGCCTTAACAATGAGCAGTTCTTC | CASSQGLNNEQFF
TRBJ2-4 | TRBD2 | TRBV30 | TGTGCCTGGAGTGGCCCTAGCGGGATGAGGAACATTCAGTACTTC | CAWSGPSGMRNIQYF
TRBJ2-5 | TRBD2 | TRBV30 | TGTGCCTGGAGTGTCTCGGGACTAGCGGGAGGAAAGACCCAGTACTTC | CAWSVSGLAGGKTQYF